Listed here are 12 T cell receptor beta chains from one sample, sequenced in a study of radiation and T cells in renal cell carcinoma. Time point here: blood 2 weeks post-SBRT. The treatment: 15 Gy SBRT to primary tumor, nephrectomy 4 weeks later. Using immunoSEQ multiplex PCR, the repertoire was profiled, and TCRdb retains in-frame clones only, with some absent. The sample includes about 120,000 clones, 81% of them seen just once. The material sequenced was blood, taken from a patient whose treatment included radiotherapy and nephrectomy. The receptors here all came from a man aged 50 or older with renal cell carcinoma.

This chain uses TRBV30 with TRBJ1-2, with D possibly TRBD1 on 5 matching bases. The CDR3 is made up of 13 amino acids. Deletions cut 4 bases from V and 6 bases from J, with 15 bases between. Germline V gives CDR1 GTSNPN, CDR2 SVGIG (reference sequence). The CDR3 DNA reads as TGTGCCTGGAAGAAGGGGCTATGGGATGGCTACACCTTC. Amino acids: CAWKKGLWDGYTF.

V is TRBV7-2 and J is TRBJ1-5; D might be TRBD1 (5 bases). The CDR3 covers 19 residues. V gave up 4 bases and J gave up 0 bases, with 22 bases separating them. Germline V gene data show CDR1 as SGHTA and CDR2 as FQGNSA. CDR3 bases: TGTGCCAGCAGCTGGATTACGGGACTCCGAGCCGATAGCAATCAGCCCCAGCATTTT. Protein product: CASSWITGLRADSNQPQHF.

This chain uses TRBV15 with TRBJ2-3, with no clear D. The V gene lost 3 bases and the J gene lost 2 bases, with 15 bases spanning the gap. There are 16 residues in the CDR3. The germline V gene has CDR1 LNHNV and CDR2 YYDKDF (reference sequence). The DNA of the CDR3 is TGTGCCACCAGCAGGAACCCATTGAAAAACACAGATACGCAGTATTTT. Translating it yields CATSRNPLKNTDTQYF.

J is TRBJ2-1 and V is TRBV18; D unclear. V lost 3 bases to trimming and J lost 5 bases, with 5 bases between them. The germline V gene has CDR1 KGHSH and CDR2 LQKENI. This CDR3 is built from 12 residues. CDR3 sequence reads: CASSPQDNEQFF. The CDR3 DNA is TGTGCCAGCTCACCTCAGGACAATGAGCAGTTCTTC.

This clone was detected only once. The chain employs TRBV7-9 and TRBJ1-4; D remains unclear. Trimming stripped 3 bases from V and 3 bases from J, with 8 bases between. The CDR3 covers 14 residues. CDR1 and CDR2 (germline): SEHNR, FQNEAQ (reference sequence). The CDR3, as DNA: TGTGCCAGCAGCTTTCGGGGAGCTAATGAAAAACTGTTTTTT. Translation: CASSFRGANEKLFF.

This clone came up a few times. This chain joins TRBV7-9 and TRBJ1-2; D is undetermined. Germline values: CDR1 SEHNR, CDR2 FQNEAQ (reference sequence). Trimming left V 6 bases short and J 0 bases short, with 17 bases between. The CDR3 runs 16 residues. The CDR3 reads CASSQGLAETNYGYTF. The CDR3 nucleotides are TGTGCCAGCAGTCAAGGATTGGCAGAAACTAACTATGGCTACACCTTC.

This clone was observed a handful of times. This chain joins TRBV2 and TRBJ2-1; a weak D match, TRBD2 (6 bases). Germline assignment: CDR1 SNHLY and CDR2 FYNNEI. This CDR3 is built from 15 residues. V lost 10 bases and J lost 7, with 23 bases in between. The CDR3 reads CATSARTLARNEQFF. The DNA for the CDR3 is TGTGCCACCTCAGCAAGGACACTAGCAAGGAATGAGCAGTTCTTC. Filled out from reference TRBV2 and TRBJ2-1, the complete variable domain reads EPEVTQTPSHQVTQMGQEVILRCVPISNHLYFYWYRQILGQKVEFLVSFYNNEISEKSEIFDDQFSVERPDGSNFTLKIRSTKLEDSAMYFCATSARTLARNEQFFGPGTRLTVL.

This clone was seen more than once but under ten times. CDR3 protein: CASSSTGDTEAFF. CDR3 coding DNA: TGTGCCAGCAGCTCAACAGGGGACACTGAAGCTTTCTTT. J is TRBJ1-1 and V is TRBV9; 7 bases match TRBD1. From germline, CDR1 is SGDLS and CDR2 YYNGEE. V lost 4 bases to trimming and J lost 3 bases; unmatched junction nucleotides: 3. The CDR3 is 13 residues long.

The CDR3 nucleotides are TGTGCCAGCAGGGGGCCTAGCTCCTACAATGAGCAGTTCTTC. Translating gives CASRGPSSYNEQFF. The J gene is TRBJ2-1, the V gene TRBV27; TRBD1 might be the D (5 bases). This CDR3 contains 14 residues. Trimming removed 6 bases from V and 0 bases from J, with 9 bases in between. The V gene's germline CDR1 is MNHEY and CDR2 SMNVEV (reference sequence).

The gene calls are TRBV19 and TRBJ2-1, with D perhaps assigned TRBD1 or TRBD2 (5 bases each). CDR3 length: 12 amino acids. The V gene's germline CDR1 is LNHDA and CDR2 SQIVND (reference sequence). V lost 1 base and J 8 bases, leaving 6 bases between the germline ends. This chain's CDR3 is CASSIGGYEQFF. CDR3 nucleotide sequence: TGTGCCAGTAGTATAGGGGGGTATGAGCAGTTCTTC.

This clone was recorded a few times. This rearrangement joins TRBV29-1 to TRBJ1-1; possibly TRBD1 for D (6 bases). This CDR3 spans 13 amino acids. CDR1 SQVTM and CDR2 ANQGSEA come from the germline V gene. V was trimmed by 4 bases and J by 7 bases, leaving 16 bases between them. The CDR3 DNA is TGCAGCGTTGGCGGCAGCAGAGGGGGTGAAGCTTTCTTT. This encodes CSVGGSRGGEAFF.

The chain has TRBV5-4 and TRBJ2-1, with 9 nucleotides matching TRBD2. V dropped 4 bases and J dropped 7; count of bases not matched to a gene: 12. Germline values: CDR1 SGHNT, CDR2 YYREEE (reference sequence). The CDR3 is 16 amino acids. This chain's CDR3 is CASSGPGTSSTNEQFF. CDR3 DNA sequence: TGTGCCAGCAGCGGTCCCGGGACTAGCTCCACAAATGAGCAGTTCTTC.